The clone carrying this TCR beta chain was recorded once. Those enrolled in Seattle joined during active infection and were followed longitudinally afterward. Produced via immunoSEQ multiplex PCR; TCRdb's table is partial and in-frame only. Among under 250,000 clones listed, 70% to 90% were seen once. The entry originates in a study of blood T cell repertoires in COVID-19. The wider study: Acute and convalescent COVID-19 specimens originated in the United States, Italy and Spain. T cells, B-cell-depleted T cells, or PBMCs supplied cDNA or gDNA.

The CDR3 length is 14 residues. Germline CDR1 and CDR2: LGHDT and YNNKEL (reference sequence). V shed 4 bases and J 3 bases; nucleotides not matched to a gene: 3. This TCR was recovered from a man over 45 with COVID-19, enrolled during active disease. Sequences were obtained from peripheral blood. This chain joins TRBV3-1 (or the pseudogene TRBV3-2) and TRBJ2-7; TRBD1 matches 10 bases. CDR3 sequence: CASSPTGGNYEQYF. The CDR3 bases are TGTGCCAGCAGCCCGACAGGGGGCAACTACGAGCAGTACTTC.